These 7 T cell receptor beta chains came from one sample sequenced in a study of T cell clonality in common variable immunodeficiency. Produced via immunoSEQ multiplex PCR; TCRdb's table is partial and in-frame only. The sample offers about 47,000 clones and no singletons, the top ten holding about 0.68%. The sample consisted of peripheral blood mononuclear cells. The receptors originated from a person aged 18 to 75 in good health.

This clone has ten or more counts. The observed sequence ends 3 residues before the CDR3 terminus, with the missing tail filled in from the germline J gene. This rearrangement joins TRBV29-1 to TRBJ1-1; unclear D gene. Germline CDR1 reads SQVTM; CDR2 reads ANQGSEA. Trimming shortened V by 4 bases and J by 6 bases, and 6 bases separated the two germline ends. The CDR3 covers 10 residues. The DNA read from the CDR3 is TGCAGCGTTGTGGGCCCTGAA. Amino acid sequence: CSVVGPE. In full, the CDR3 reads CSVVGPEAFF.

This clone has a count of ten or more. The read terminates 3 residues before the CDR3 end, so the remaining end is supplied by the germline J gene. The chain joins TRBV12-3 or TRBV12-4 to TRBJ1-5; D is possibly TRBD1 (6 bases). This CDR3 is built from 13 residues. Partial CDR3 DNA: TGTGCCAGCAGTCCCGGGACATCTGGTCCC. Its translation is CASSPGTSGP. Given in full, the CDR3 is CASSPGTSGPQHF.

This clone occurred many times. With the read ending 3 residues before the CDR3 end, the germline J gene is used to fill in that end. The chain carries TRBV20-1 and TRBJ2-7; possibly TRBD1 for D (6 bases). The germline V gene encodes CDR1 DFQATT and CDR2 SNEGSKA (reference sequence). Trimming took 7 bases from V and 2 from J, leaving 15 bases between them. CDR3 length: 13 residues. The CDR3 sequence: CSVRQAATYEQYF. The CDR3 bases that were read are TGCAGTGTTCGACAGGCTGCAACCTACGAG.

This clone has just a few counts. The CDR3 sequence is CASSTQQGANTEAFF. The CDR3 DNA, read in part, is TGTGCCAGCAGCACGCAGCAGGGGGCGAACACTGAA. The chain recombines TRBV7-6 with TRBJ1-1; the match to TRBD1 covers 8 bases. Read coverage stops 3 residues before the CDR3 terminus; the germline J gene supplies the remainder. The trim removed 5 bases at V and 1 base at J, leaving 6 bases unmatched. CDR1 SGHVS and CDR2 FNYEAQ come from the germline V gene. The CDR3 is 15 residues long.

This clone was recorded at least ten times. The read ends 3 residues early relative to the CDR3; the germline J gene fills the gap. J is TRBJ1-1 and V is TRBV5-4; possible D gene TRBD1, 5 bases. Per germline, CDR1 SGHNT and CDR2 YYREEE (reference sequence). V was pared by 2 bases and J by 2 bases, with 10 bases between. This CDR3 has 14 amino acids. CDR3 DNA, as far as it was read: TGTGCCAGCAGCTTTGGCCAGGGTAACACTGAA. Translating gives CASSFGQGNTE. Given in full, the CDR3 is CASSFGQGNTEAFF. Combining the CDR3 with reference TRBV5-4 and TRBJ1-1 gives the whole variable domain ETGVTQSPTHLIKTRGQQVTLRCSSQSGHNTVSWYQQALGQGPQFIFQYYREEENGRGNFPPRFSGLQFPNYSSELNVNALELDDSALYLCASSFGQGNTEAFFGQGTRLTVV.

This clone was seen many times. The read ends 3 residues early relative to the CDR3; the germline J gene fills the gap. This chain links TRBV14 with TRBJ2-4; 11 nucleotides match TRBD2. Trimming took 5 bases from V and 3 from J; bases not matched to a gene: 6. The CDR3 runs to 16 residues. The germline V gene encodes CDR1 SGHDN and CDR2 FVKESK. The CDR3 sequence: CASSKTSGSVKNIQYF. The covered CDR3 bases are TGTGCCAGCAGCAAAACTAGCGGGAGCGTCAAAAACATT.

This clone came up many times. The CDR3 region is CASSNRDRGSYEQYF. Partial CDR3 DNA: TGTGCCAGTAGTAACCGGGACAGGGGGTCCTACGAG. This chain joins TRBV19 and TRBJ2-7; 11 bases align to TRBD1. The CDR3 end is not reached by the read, which stops 3 residues before it; the germline J gene fills it in. The CDR3 totals 15 residues. V trimming: 4 bases; J trimming: 1 base; junction bases outside the gene matches: 3. Germline loops: CDR1 LNHDA, CDR2 SQIVND (reference sequence).